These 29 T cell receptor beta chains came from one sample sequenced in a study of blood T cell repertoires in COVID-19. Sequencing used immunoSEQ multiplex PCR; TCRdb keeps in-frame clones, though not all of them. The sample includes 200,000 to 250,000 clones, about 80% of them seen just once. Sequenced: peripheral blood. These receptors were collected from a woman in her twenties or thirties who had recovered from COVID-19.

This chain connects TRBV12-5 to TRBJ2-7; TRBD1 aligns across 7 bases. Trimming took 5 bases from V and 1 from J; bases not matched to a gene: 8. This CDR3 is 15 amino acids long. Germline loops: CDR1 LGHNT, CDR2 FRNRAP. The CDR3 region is CASGPYRGKSYEQYF. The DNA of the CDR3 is TGTGCTAGTGGTCCCTACAGGGGAAAGTCCTACGAGCAGTACTTC.

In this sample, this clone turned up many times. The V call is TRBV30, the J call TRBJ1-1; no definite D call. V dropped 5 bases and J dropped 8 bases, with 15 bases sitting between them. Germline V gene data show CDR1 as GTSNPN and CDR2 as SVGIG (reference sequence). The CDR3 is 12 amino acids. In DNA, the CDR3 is TGTGCCTGGGGCGAGGTGCCTTGGGAAGCTTTCTTT. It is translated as CAWGEVPWEAFF. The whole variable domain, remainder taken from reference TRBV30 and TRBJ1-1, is SQTIHQWPATLVQPVGSPLSLECTVEGTSNPNLYWYRQAAGRGLQLLFYSVGIGQISSEVPQNLSASRPQDRQFILSSKKLLLSDSGFYLCAWGEVPWEAFFGQGTRLTVV.

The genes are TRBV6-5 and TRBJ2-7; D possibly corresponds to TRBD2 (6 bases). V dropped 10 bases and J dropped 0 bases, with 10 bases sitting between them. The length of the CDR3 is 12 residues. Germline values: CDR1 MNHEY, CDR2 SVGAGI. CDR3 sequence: CATKEGSYEQYF. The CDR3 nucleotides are TGTGCCACGAAGGAGGGCTCCTACGAGCAGTACTTC.

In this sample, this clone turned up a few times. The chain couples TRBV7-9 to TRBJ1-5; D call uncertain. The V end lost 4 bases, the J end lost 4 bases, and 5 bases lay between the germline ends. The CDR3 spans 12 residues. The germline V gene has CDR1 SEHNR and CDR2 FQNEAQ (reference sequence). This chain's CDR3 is CASSSQNQPQHF. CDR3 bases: TGTGCCAGCAGCTCGCAGAATCAGCCCCAGCATTTT. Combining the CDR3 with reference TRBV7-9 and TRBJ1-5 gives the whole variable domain DTGVSQNPRHKITKRGQNVTFRCDPISEHNRLYWYRQTLGQGPEFLTYFQNEAQLEKSRLLSDRFSAERPKGSFSTLEIQRTEQGDSAMYLCASSSQNQPQHFGDGTRLSIL.

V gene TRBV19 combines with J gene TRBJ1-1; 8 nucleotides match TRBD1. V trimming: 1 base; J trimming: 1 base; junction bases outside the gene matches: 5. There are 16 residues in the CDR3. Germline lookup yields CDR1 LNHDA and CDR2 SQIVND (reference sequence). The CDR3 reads CASSIAGTGQNTEAFF. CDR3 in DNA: TGTGCCAGTAGTATAGCCGGGACAGGCCAGAACACTGAAGCTTTCTTT.

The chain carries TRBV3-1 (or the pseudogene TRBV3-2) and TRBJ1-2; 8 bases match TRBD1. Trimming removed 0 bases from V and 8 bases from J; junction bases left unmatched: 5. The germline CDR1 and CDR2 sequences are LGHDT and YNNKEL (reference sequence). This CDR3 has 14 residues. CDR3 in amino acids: CASSQDQGAEGYTF. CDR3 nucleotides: TGTGCCAGCAGCCAAGATCAGGGGGCAGAGGGCTACACCTTC.

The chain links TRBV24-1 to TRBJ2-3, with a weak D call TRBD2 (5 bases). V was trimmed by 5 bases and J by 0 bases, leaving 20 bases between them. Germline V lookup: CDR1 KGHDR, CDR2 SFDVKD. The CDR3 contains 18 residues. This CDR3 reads CATSAPPRTRASTDTQYF. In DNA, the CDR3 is TGTGCCACCAGTGCCCCGCCTCGGACTCGTGCTAGCACAGATACGCAGTATTTT.

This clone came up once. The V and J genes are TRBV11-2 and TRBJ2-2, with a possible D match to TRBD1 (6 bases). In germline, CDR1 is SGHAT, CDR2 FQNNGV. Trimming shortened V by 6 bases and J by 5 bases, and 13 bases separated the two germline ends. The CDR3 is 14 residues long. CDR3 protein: CASRPRTATGELFF. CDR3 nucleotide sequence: TGTGCCAGCAGACCCAGGACAGCTACCGGGGAGCTGTTTTTT.

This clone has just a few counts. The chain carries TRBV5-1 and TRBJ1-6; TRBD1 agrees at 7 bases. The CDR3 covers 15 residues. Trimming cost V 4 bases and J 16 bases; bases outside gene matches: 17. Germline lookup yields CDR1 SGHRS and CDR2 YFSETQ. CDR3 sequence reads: CASSPPGQTQRALHF. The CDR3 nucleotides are TGCGCCAGCAGCCCACCGGGACAGACTCAAAGGGCTCTCCACTTT. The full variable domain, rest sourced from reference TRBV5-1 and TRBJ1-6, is KAGVTQTPRYLIKTRGQQVTLSCSPISGHRSVSWYQQTPGQGLQFLFEYFSETQRNKGNFPGRFSGRQFSNSRSEMNVSTLELGDSALYLCASSPPGQTQRALHFGNGTRLTVT.

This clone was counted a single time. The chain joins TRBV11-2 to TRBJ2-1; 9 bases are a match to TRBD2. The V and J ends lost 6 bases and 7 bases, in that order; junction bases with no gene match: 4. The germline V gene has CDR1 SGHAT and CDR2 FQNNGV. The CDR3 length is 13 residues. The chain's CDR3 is CASRPSGINEQFF. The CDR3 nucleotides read TGTGCCAGCAGACCTAGCGGGATAAATGAGCAGTTCTTC.

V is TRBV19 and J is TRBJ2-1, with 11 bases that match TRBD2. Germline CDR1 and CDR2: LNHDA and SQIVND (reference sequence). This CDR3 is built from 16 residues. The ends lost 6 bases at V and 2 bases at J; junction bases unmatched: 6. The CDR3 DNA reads TGTGCCAGTAGGAATCCGGGACTAGCGGCCTACAATGAGCAGTTCTTC. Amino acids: CASRNPGLAAYNEQFF.

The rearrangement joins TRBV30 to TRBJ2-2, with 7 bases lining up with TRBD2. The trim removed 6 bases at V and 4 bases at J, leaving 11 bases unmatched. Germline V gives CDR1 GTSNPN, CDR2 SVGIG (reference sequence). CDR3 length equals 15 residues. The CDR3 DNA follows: TGTGCCTGTGAGGGAGGGAGGGGCGTCACCGGGGAGCTGTTTTTT. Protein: CACEGGRGVTGELFF.

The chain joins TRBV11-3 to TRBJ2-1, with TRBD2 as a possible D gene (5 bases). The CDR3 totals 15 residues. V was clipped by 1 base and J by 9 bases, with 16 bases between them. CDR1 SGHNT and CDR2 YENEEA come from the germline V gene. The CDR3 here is CASSLGRGFSVEQFF. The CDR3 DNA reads TGTGCCAGCAGCTTAGGCCGGGGTTTCAGTGTTGAGCAGTTCTTC.

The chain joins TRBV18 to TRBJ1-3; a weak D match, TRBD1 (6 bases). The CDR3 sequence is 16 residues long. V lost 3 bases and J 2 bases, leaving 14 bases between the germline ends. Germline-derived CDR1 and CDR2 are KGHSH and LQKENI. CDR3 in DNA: TGTGCCAGCTCACCTCTCTCACAGGGCACTGGAAACACCATATATTTT. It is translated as CASSPLSQGTGNTIYF.

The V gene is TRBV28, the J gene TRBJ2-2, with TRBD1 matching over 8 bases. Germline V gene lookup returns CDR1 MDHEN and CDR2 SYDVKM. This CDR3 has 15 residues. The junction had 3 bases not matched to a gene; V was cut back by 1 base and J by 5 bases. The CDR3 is CASSLLQGDTGELFF. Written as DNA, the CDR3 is TGTGCCAGCAGTTTATTACAGGGGGATACCGGGGAGCTGTTTTTT.

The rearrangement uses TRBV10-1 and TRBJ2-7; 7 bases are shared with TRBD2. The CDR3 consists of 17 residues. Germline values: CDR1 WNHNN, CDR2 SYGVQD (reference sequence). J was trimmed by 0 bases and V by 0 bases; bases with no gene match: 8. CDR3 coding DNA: TGCGCCAGCAGTGAGTCAAAGGGACGGGGGGTCTCCTACGAGCAGTACTTC. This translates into CASSESKGRGVSYEQYF.

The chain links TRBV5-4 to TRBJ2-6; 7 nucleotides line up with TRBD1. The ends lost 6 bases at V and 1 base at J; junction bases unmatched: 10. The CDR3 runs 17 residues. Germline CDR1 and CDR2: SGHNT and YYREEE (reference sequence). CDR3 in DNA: TGTGCCAGCACCAAGGACAGGTCCGGGTCTGGGGCCAACGTCCTGACTTTC. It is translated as CASTKDRSGSGANVLTF. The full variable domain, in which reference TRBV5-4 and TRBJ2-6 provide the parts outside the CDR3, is ETGVTQSPTHLIKTRGQQVTLRCSSQSGHNTVSWYQQALGQGPQFIFQYYREEENGRGNFPPRFSGLQFPNYSSELNVNALELDDSALYLCASTKDRSGSGANVLTFGAGSRLTVL.

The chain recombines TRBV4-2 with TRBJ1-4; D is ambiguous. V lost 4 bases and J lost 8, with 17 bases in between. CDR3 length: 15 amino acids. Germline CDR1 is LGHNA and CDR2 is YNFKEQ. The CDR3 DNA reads TGTGCCAGCAGCCGAAAGGAGATGGTTAGAGAAAAACTGTTTTTT. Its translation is CASSRKEMVREKLFF.

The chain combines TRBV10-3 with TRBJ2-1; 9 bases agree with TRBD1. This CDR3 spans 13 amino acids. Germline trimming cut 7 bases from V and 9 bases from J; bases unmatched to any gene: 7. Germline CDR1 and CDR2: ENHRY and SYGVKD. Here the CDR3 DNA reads TGTGCCATCACCGGACAGGGGTTCGGTGAGCAGTTCTTC. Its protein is CAITGQGFGEQFF.

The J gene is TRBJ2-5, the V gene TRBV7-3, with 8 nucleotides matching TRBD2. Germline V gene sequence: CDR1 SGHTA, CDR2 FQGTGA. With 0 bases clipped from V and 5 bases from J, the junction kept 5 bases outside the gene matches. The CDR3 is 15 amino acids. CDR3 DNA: TGTGCCAGCAGCTTAACTGGCGGGAGGATGGAGACCCAGTACTTC. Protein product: CASSLTGGRMETQYF.

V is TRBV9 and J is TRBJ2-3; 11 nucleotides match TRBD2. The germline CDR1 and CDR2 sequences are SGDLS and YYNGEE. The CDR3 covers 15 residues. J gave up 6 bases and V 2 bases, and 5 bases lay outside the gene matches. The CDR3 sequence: CASSVTSGSSDTQYF. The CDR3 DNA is TGTGCCAGCAGCGTCACTAGCGGGAGCTCCGATACGCAGTATTTT.

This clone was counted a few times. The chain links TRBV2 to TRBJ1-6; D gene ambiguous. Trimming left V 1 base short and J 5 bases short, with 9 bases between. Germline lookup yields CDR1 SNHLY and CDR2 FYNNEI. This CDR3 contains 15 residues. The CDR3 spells CASSEERGDNSPLHF. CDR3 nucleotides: TGTGCCAGCAGTGAAGAACGCGGCGATAATTCACCCCTCCACTTT.

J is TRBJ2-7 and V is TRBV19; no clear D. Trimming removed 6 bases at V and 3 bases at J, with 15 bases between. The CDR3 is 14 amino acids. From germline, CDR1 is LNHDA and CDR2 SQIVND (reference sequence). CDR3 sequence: CASSQTVSGYEQYF. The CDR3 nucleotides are TGTGCCAGTAGCCAAACCGTTTCCGGCTACGAGCAGTACTTC.

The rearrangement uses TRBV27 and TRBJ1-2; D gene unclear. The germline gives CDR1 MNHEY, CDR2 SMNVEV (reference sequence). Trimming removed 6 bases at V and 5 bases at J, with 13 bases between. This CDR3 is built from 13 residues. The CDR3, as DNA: TGTGCCAGCAGGCCATCCGGGGAATATGGCTACACCTTC. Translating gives CASRPSGEYGYTF.

The CDR3 loop reads CASSPNYASGRSEQFF. For the CDR3, the DNA is TGTGCCAGCAGCCCTAACTACGCTAGCGGGAGAAGCGAGCAGTTCTTC. The gene calls are TRBV3-1 (or the pseudogene TRBV3-2) and TRBJ2-1, with TRBD2 identical over 10 bases. The CDR3 runs to 16 residues. After removal of 4 bases from V and 10 bases from J, the junction contained 13 bases not matched to a gene. Germline CDR1 is LGHDT and CDR2 is YNNKEL (reference sequence).

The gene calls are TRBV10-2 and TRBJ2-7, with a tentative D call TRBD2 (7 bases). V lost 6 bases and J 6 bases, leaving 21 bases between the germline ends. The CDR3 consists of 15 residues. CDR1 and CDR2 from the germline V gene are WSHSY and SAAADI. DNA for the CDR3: TGCGCCAGCAGGGGGGGGGCGCTAACGGGTTCCGAGCAGTACTTC. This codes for CASRGGALTGSEQYF.

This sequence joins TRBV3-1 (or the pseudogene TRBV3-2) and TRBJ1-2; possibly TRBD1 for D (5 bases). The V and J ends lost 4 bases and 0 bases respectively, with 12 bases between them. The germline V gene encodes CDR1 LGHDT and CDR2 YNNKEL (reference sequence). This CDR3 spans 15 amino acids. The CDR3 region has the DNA TGTGCCAGCAGCCCCCGACAGTACGCTAACTATGGCTACACCTTC. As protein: CASSPRQYANYGYTF.

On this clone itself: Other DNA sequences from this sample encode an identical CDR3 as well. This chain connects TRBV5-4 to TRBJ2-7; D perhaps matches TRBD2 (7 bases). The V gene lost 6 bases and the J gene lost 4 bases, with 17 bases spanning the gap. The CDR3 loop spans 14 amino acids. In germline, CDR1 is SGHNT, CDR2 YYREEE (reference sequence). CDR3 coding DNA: TGTGCCAGCACCATTCAGGGAGGGGGGTACGAGCAGTACTTC. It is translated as CASTIQGGGYEQYF.

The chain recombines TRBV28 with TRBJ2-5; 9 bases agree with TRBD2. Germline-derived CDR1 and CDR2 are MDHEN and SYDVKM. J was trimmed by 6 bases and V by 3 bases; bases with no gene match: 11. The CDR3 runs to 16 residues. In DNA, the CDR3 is TGTGCCAGCAGTTTGGTTACCGCGGGAGGGCAGAAGACCCAGTACTTC. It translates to CASSLVTAGGQKTQYF.